This T cell receptor beta chain was recovered during a study of control samples from healthy donors and cancer patients (dated by TCRdb to the early 2020s). With respect to this clone: It has no known antigen specificity. No base quality information exists; no much larger clone differs at one position.

V loses 0 bases of germline sequence and J loses 3 bases, and the interval between the two ends is 9 bases. Looking up the germline V gene yields CDR1 MNHEY and CDR2 SVGAGI. Inclusive of the bounding cysteine and phenylalanine, the CDR3 is 15 residues long. The sequence is cut down to CDR3 DNA, 45 bases in frame from base 1. The library was built by means of the immunoSEQ multiplex PCR assay. TCRdb holds this immuneACCESS table with in-frame rearrangements only. Some clones are missing; in checked studies, unresolved V genes explain under half, and the rest has no known cause. The sample table records roughly 38,000 clones; around 90% of these occur just once. Roughly 3.5% of the sample goes to the ten largest clones.

The sample consisted of blood. Recombination connected TRBV6-5 to TRBJ1-5; TRBD1 is perhaps the D gene, given 5 matching bases. This clonotype originated in a woman aged 50 to 65 in good health. The nucleotide sequence is TGTGCCAGCAGTTACTCAGCAGGGCCCAATCAGCCCCAGCATTTT. This is translated as CASSYSAGPNQPQHF.